Presented here are 8 T cell receptor beta chains from one specimen sequenced in a study of cytomegalovirus exposure and HLA in healthy donors. Primers included in the PCR were 60 Vbeta and 13 Jbeta primers. Libraries were prepared by immunoSEQ multiplex PCR; TCRdb keeps only in-frame clonotypes and omits some of them. The sample contains roughly 100,000 clones, over 8% of which appear only once. The sample was PBMCs. The receptor source for this set is a man aged 45-65 years in good health and CMV-seropositive.

This clone occurred a few times. The chain uses TRBV6-1 and TRBJ2-2, with 8 bases lining up with TRBD1. Germline V gene lookup returns CDR1 MNHNS and CDR2 SASEGT. The CDR3 is made up of 15 amino acids. V was pared by 5 bases and J by 4 bases, with 6 bases of the junction left unmatched. In DNA, the CDR3 is TGTGCCAGCAGTCCGGACAGGGCTTCCACCGGGGAGCTGTTTTTT. This gives the protein CASSPDRASTGELFF.

The gene calls are TRBV19 and TRBJ2-7; the D is unclear. There are 13 residues in the CDR3. The ends were cut back, 3 bases at V and 3 bases at J, with 9 bases in the middle. CDR1 and CDR2 from the germline V gene are LNHDA and SQIVND (reference sequence). CDR3 protein: CASSIELIYEQYF. DNA of the CDR3: TGTGCCAGTAGTATTGAGCTGATCTACGAGCAGTACTTC. Using reference TRBV19 and TRBJ2-7 for the parts outside the CDR3, the full variable domain is DGGITQSPKYLFRKEGQNVTLSCEQNLNHDAMYWYRQDPGQGLRLIYYSQIVNDFQKGDIAEGYSVSREKKESFPLTVTSAQKNPTAFYLCASSIELIYEQYFGPGTRLTVT.

V and J are TRBV7-6 and TRBJ1-1, with 7 bases matching TRBD1. From germline, CDR1 is SGHVS and CDR2 FNYEAQ. The CDR3 is 15 residues long. The junction had 3 bases not matched to a gene; V was cut back by 2 bases and J by 0 bases. CDR3 DNA sequence: TGTGCCAGCAGCTTATCGGGACAGCTGAACACTGAAGCTTTCTTT. Translated, it gives CASSLSGQLNTEAFF.

CDR3 in amino acids: CAISGQGYGYTF. CDR3 nucleotide sequence: TGTGCCATCAGTGGACAGGGCTATGGCTACACCTTC. The chain has TRBV10-3 and TRBJ1-2, with 7 bases matching TRBD1. Trimming removed 4 bases from V and 4 bases from J; junction bases left unmatched: 0. This CDR3 comprises 12 residues. From germline, CDR1 is ENHRY and CDR2 SYGVKD.

The chain employs TRBV9 and TRBJ2-7; D not certain. Deletions cut 0 bases from V and 4 bases from J, with 11 bases between. The V gene's germline CDR1 is SGDLS and CDR2 YYNGEE. This CDR3 has 14 amino acids. This chain's CDR3 is CASSVDATIYEQYF. For the CDR3, the DNA is TGTGCCAGCAGCGTAGATGCGACAATTTACGAGCAGTACTTC.

The V and J genes are TRBV19 and TRBJ2-3; TRBD1 matches 9 bases. V shed 8 bases, J shed 4 bases, and the junction held 7 bases outside the gene matches. Looked up from germline, CDR1 is LNHDA and CDR2 is SQIVND (reference sequence). This CDR3 is built from 14 residues. CDR3 protein: CASQNTGGADTQYF. The CDR3 DNA sequence: TGTGCCAGTCAAAATACAGGGGGCGCAGATACGCAGTATTTT.

Only a few counts were recorded for this clone. V is TRBV27 and J is TRBJ1-1; TRBD1 is a possible D gene (5 bases). Germline V lookup: CDR1 MNHEY, CDR2 SMNVEV (reference sequence). The length of the CDR3 is 12 residues. Trimming took 7 bases from V and 2 from J, leaving 8 bases between them. The CDR3 loop reads CASTGHNTEAFF. The CDR3, as DNA: TGTGCCAGCACTGGACATAACACTGAAGCTTTCTTT.

The chain carries TRBV27 and TRBJ2-2; D gene unclear. Trimming took 5 bases from V and 0 from J, leaving 7 bases between them. Germline values: CDR1 MNHEY, CDR2 SMNVEV (reference sequence). The CDR3 covers 14 residues. For the CDR3, the DNA is TGTGCCAGCAGTCCTTTTGCGAACACCGGGGAGCTGTTTTTT. Translating it yields CASSPFANTGELFF.